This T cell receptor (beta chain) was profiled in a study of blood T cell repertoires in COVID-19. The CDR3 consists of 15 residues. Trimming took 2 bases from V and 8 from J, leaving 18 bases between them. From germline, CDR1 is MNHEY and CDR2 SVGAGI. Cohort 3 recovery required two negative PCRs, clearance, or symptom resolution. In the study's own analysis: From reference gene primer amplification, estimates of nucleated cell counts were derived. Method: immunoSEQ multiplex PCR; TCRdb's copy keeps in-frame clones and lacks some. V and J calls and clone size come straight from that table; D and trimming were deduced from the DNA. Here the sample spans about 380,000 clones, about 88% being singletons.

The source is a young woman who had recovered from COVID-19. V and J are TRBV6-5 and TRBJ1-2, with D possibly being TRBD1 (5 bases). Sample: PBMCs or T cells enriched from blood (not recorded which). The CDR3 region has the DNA TGTGCCAGCAGTTACGGGGGGATGGCAGAGGGCGGCTACACCTTC. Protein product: CASSYGGMAEGGYTF.